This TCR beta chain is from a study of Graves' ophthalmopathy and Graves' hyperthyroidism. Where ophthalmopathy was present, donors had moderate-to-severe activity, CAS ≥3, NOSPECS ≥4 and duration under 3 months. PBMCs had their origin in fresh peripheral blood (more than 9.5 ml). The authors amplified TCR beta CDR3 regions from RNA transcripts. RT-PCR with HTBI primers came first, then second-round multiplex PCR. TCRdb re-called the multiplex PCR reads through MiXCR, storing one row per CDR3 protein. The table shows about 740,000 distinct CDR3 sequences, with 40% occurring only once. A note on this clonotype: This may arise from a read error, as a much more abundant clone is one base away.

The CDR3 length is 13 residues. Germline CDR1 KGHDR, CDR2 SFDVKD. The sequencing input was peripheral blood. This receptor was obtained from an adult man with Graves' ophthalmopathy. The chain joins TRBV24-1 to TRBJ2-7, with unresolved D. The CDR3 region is CATSDLPSDEQYF. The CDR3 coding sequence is TGTGCCACCAGTGATTTGCCCTCCGACGAGCAGTACTTC.